The clone carrying this TCR beta chain turned up a few times. Its antigen remains unknown. The sample belongs to a study of T cell repertoires in cytomegalovirus infection. Overall study: A matching HLA type, together with CMV infection, was signaled by public TCR beta signatures.

TCRdb used MiXCR to reprocess the reads, holding one entry per CDR3 protein. The sample includes about 180,000 distinct CDR3 sequences, less than 25% of them seen just once. The sequence was collected from a human donor in good health (CMV status not recorded). Some clones in this sample may be carry-over from other donors' samples. Here the sequenced sample was CD8+ T cells from cultured PBMCs, taken from culture after CMV antigen stimulation.

The CDR3 spells CASRREWVSDSPLHF. The CDR3 region has the DNA TGTGCCAGCAGGAGGGAATGGGTTTCTGATTCACCCCTCCACTTT. The J gene is TRBJ1-6, the V gene TRBV7-2; D ambiguous. CDR1 is SGHTA, CDR2 FQGNSA, per germline. The CDR3 length is 15 residues. Trimming shortened V by 6 bases and J by 8 bases, and 17 bases separated the two germline ends.